This TCR beta chain was captured by sequencing in a study of T cell responses to AZD1222 COVID-19 vaccine. Study overall: Combined were second doses at about 4 or about 12 weeks. Study-wide results and caveats: Along spike, vaccine-associated CD4 TCRs were found throughout, with dominance at 160-218 and 743-854. Unmutated variant regions are reportedly targeted by nearly half of spike-specific TCRs. Spike-specific TCR repertoires showed rising breadth and depth after two AZD1222 doses.

Germline lookup yields CDR1 ENHRY and CDR2 SYGVKD. Trimming took 10 bases from V and 0 from J, leaving 15 bases between them. The CDR3 has 14 residues. The protocol was immunoSEQ multiplex PCR, while the TCRdb copy is restricted to in-frame clones and leaves out a portion. The sample contains 85,000 to 100,000 clones, roughly 80% of which appear only once. Turning to this clone: Its antigen is unknown.

This specimen was peripheral blood, taken on day 0 of AZD1222 vaccination. The rearrangement links TRBV10-3 to TRBJ1-1; weak D call: TRBD1 (6 bases). This clonotype was sampled from an adult in good health. The CDR3 DNA follows: TGTGCCACCAGATGGACAGACATGAACACTGAAGCTTTCTTT. It translates to CATRWTDMNTEAFF.